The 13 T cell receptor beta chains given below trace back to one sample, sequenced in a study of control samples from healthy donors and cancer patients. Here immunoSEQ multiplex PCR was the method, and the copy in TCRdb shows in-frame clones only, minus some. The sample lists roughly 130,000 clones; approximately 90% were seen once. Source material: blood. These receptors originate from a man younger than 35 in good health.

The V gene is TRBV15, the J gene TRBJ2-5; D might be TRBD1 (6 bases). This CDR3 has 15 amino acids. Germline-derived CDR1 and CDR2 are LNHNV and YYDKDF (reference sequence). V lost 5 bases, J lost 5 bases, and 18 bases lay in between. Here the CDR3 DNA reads TGTGCCACCAGCCCCGAAGTCAGGGGATGGGAGACCCAGTACTTC. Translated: CATSPEVRGWETQYF.

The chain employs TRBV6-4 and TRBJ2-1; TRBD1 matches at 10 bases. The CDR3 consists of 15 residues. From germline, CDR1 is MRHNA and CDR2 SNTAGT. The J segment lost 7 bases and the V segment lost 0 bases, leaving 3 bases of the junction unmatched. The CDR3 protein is CASSDSTGGQNEQFF. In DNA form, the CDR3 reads TGTGCCAGCAGTGACTCGACAGGGGGCCAGAATGAGCAGTTCTTC.

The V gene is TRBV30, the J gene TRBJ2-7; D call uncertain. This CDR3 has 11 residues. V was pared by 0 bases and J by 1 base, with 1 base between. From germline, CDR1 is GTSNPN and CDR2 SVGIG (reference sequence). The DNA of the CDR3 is TGTGCCTGGAGTGTGTCCTACGAGCAGTACTTC. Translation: CAWSVSYEQYF.

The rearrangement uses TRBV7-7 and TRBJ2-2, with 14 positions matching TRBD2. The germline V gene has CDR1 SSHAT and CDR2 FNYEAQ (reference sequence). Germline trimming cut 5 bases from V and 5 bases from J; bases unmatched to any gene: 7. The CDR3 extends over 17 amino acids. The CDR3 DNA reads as TGTGCCAGCAGCATGACTAGCGGGGGGGCTGGTACCGGGGAGCTGTTTTTT. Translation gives CASSMTSGGAGTGELFF.

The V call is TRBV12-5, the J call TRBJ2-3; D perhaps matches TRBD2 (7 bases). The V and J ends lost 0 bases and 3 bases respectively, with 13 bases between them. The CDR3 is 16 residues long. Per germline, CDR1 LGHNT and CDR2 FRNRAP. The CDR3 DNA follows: TGTGCTAGTGGTTTGGTAGGGGGAGGGGTTACAGATACGCAGTATTTT. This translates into CASGLVGGGVTDTQYF.

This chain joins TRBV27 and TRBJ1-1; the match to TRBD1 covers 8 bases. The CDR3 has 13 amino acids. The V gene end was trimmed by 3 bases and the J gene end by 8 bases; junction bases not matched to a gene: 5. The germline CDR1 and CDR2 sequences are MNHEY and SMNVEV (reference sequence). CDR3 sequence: CASSFNPGGEAFF. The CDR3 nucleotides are TGTGCCAGCAGTTTTAACCCAGGGGGCGAAGCTTTCTTT.

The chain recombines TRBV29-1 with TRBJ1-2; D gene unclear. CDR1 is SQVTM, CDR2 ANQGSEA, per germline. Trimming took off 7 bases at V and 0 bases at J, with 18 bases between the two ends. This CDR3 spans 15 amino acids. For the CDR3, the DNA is TGCAGCGCAAGACCTTATTCCTCTTCTAACTATGGCTACACCTTC. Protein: CSARPYSSSNYGYTF.

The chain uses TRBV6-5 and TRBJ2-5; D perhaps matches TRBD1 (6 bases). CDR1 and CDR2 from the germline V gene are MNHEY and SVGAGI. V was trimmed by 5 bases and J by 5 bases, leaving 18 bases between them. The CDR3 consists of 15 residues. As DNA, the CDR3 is TGTGCCAGCAGTCTGCGAGGAGCCCAGGGGGAGACCCAGTACTTC. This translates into CASSLRGAQGETQYF.

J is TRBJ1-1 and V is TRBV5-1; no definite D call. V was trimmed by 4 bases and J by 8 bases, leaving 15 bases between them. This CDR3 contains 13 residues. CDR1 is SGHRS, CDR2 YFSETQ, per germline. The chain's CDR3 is CASSPWEGSEAFF. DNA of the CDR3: TGCGCCAGCAGCCCCTGGGAAGGCTCCGAAGCTTTCTTT. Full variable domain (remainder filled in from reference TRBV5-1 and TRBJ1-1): KAGVTQTPRYLIKTRGQQVTLSCSPISGHRSVSWYQQTPGQGLQFLFEYFSETQRNKGNFPGRFSGRQFSNSRSEMNVSTLELGDSALYLCASSPWEGSEAFFGQGTRLTVV.

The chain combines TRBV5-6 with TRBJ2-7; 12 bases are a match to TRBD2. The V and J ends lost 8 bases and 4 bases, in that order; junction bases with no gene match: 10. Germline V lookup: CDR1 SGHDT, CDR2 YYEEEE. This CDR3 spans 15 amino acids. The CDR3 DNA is TGTGCCAGTATTGGACTGACTAGCGGGGGTTACGAGCAGTACTTC. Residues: CASIGLTSGGYEQYF.

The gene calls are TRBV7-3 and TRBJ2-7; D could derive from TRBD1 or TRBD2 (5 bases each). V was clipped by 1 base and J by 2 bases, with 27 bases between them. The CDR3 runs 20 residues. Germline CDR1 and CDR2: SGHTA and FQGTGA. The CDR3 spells CASSLNVGTPGQINPYEQYV. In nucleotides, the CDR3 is TGTGCCAGCAGCTTAAATGTTGGGACCCCGGGGCAGATCAACCCCTACGAGCAGTACGTC.

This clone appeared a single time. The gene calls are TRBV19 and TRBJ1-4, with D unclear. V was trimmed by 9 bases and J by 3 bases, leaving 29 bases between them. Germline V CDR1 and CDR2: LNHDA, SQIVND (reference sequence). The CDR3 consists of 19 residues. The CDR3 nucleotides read TGTGCCAGGGTAAAGCCCCCCTGGAGGTTCTCGCAGGCTAATGAAAAACTGTTTTTT. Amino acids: CARVKPPWRFSQANEKLFF.

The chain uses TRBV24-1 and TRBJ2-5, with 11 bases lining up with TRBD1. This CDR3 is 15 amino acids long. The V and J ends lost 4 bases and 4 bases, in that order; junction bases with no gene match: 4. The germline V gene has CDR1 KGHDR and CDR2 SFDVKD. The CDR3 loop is CATSDSDRGRETQYF. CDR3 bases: TGTGCCACCAGTGACTCGGACAGGGGGCGAGAGACCCAGTACTTC.